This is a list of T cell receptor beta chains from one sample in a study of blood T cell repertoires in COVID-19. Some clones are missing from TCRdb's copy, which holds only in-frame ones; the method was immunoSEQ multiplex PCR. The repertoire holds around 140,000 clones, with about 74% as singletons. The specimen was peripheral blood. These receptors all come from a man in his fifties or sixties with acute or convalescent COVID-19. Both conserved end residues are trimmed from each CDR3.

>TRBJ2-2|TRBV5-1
ASSFWQGETGELF
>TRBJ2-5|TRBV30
AWSVGGTAQETQY
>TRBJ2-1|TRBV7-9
ASSLGTGTNEQF
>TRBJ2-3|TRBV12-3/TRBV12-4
ASSNQRGSTQY
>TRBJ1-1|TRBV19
ASSIRTGGRGTEAF
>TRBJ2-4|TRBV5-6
ASSLITSGGIGAKNIQY
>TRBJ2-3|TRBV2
ASSEALAGVSTDTQY
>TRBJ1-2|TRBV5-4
ASGPGQGTGYYGYT
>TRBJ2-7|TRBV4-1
ASSQELITYEQY
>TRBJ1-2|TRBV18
ASSPTGLRNGYT
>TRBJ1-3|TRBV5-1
ASSRDTGNTIY
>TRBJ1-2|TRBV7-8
ASSSQPGDYYGYT
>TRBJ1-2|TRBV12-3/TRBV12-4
ASARQGDYGYT
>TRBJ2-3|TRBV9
ASSVTISGGRGDTQY
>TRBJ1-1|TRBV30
ACRSPKTGAEAF
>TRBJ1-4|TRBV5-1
ASSSTGTGAEKLF
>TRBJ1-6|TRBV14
ASSQAIGTDNSPLH
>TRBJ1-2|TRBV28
ASSLFQTEASYGYT
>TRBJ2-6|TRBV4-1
ASSQDRDSARILT
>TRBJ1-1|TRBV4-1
ASSQDEQGTTEAF
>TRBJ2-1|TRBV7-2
ASSAAGGLFVEQF
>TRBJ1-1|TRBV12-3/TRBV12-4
ASRSKPYTEAF
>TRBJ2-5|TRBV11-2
ASSRGTADQETQY
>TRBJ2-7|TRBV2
ASSPPASGPYEQY
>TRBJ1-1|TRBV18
ASSRREGEAF
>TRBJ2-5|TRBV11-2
ASSLGGPGWETQY
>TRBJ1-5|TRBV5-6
ASSSGTGEPQH
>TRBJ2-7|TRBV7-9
ASSSDRGYEQY
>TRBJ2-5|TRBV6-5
ASATSGASQETQY
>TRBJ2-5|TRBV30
AWSRDRGETQY
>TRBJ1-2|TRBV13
ASSLIGGNYGYT
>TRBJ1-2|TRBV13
ASSLGQGYGYT
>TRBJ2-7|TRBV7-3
ASSLGTAYEQY
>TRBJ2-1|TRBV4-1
ASSQVFPGVYNEQF
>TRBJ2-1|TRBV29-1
SVEKSRYEQF
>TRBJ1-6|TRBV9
ASSPTWRGQGRSPLH
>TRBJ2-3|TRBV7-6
ASSLAPAGTDTQY
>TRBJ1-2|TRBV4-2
ASSQNTGVIYGYT
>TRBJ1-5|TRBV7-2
ASSPDRGTYSNQPQH
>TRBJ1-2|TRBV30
AWGQGGPGGYT
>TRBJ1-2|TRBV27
ASSLGQADLRGYT
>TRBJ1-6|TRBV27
ASSLRSGLHNSPLH
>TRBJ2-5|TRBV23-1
ASSQSRTGSETQY
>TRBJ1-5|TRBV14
ASSQPGQSNQPQH
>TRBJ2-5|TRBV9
ASSVDVGGGQETQY
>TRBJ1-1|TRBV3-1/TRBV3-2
ASSQGSQGNTEAF
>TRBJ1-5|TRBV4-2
ASSQEQSNQPQH
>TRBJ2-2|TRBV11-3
ASSLDSWSGNTGELF
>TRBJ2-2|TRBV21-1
ARRGQGAAGELF